The 24 T cell receptor beta chains presented below share a single source sample, sequenced in a study of blood T cell repertoires in COVID-19. Sequencing used immunoSEQ multiplex PCR; TCRdb keeps in-frame clones, though not all of them. Among 200,000 to 250,000 clones, approximately 80% were seen once, and the ten largest hold more than 9%. The sample was peripheral blood. These receptors came from a woman older than 75 with acute or convalescent COVID-19.

The V call is TRBV5-1, the J call TRBJ2-7, with 11 positions matching TRBD1. The germline gives CDR1 SGHRS, CDR2 YFSETQ. The CDR3 extends over 16 amino acids. The V and J ends lost 3 bases and 4 bases, in that order; junction bases with no gene match: 9. The DNA of the CDR3 is TGCGCCAGCAGCTCCCCCCGGGACAGGGGGACGTACGAGCAGTACTTC. It specifies CASSSPRDRGTYEQYF. Filled out from reference TRBV5-1 and TRBJ2-7, the complete variable domain reads KAGVTQTPRYLIKTRGQQVTLSCSPISGHRSVSWYQQTPGQGLQFLFEYFSETQRNKGNFPGRFSGRQFSNSRSEMNVSTLELGDSALYLCASSSPRDRGTYEQYFGPGTRLTVT.

This clone showed up just once. V and J are TRBV3-1 (or the pseudogene TRBV3-2) and TRBJ1-5; possible D gene TRBD1, 5 bases. Germline CDR1 LGHDT, CDR2 YNNKEL (reference sequence). CDR3 length: 14 amino acids. V gave up 2 bases and J gave up 6 bases, with 11 bases separating them. The CDR3 here is CASSQQGLGQPQHF. The CDR3, as DNA: TGTGCCAGCAGCCAACAGGGTTTAGGTCAGCCCCAGCATTTT.

This rearrangement joins TRBV7-8 to TRBJ2-7; TRBD1 aligns across 7 bases. Germline V gives CDR1 SGHVS, CDR2 FQNEAQ. The junction had 6 bases not matched to a gene; V was cut back by 1 base and J by 3 bases. CDR3 length equals 15 residues. The CDR3 nucleotides are TGTGCCAGCAGCTTAGGGTCAGGGGGAAGCTACGAGCAGTACTTC. It is translated as CASSLGSGGSYEQYF.

This sequence joins TRBV10-3 and TRBJ1-6, with 8 bases that match TRBD1. The germline V gene encodes CDR1 ENHRY and CDR2 SYGVKD. This CDR3 is built from 15 residues. V lost 7 bases and J lost 8; bases outside the gene matches: 10. DNA of the CDR3: TGTGCCATCACTTCGACAGGGGTTGGTCATTCACCCCTCCACTTT. Protein product: CAITSTGVGHSPLHF.

This clone was picked up one time. At one end the junction does not follow the germline gene, possibly because of a read error. The rearrangement uses TRBV28 and TRBJ2-1, with 9 bases fitting TRBD2. Germline V lookup: CDR1 MDHEN, CDR2 SYDVKM. CDR3 size: 16 residues. The CDR3 DNA follows: TGTGCCAGCAGTCCGATAGCGGGAGAAAACTACCATGAGCAGTTCTTC. Encoded protein: CASSPIAGENYHEQFF.

The V gene is TRBV9, the J gene TRBJ1-2, with D hard to call. CDR1 SGDLS and CDR2 YYNGEE come from the germline V gene. The CDR3 covers 16 residues. Trimming took 0 bases from V and 6 from J, leaving 18 bases between them. Written as DNA, the CDR3 is TGTGCCAGCAGCGTAGGGGCAGCAAACGTGGCGCATGGCTACACCTTC. Translation: CASSVGAANVAHGYTF.

V and J are TRBV24-1 and TRBJ2-5; 8 nucleotides match TRBD1. This CDR3 comprises 14 residues. Germline V gene data show CDR1 as KGHDR and CDR2 as SFDVKD. Germline trimming cut 6 bases from V and 2 bases from J; bases unmatched to any gene: 4. CDR3 nucleotide sequence: TGTGCCACCAGTATTGGACAGGGACAAGAGACCCAGTACTTC. Its translation is CATSIGQGQETQYF.

The chain couples TRBV5-4 to TRBJ1-1; the D gene is possibly TRBD1 (5 bases). V was clipped by 0 bases and J by 4 bases, with 13 bases between them. Looked up from germline, CDR1 is SGHNT and CDR2 is YYREEE (reference sequence). The CDR3 covers 15 residues. The CDR3: CASSLVLGGGTEAFF. CDR3 DNA: TGTGCCAGCAGCTTGGTTCTCGGGGGTGGCACTGAAGCTTTCTTT.

This clone was observed once. The chain has TRBV11-3 and TRBJ1-2; TRBD1 might be the D (5 bases). This CDR3 has 11 residues. Germline CDR1 SGHNT, CDR2 YENEEA. Trimming pared 6 bases from V and 8 bases from J, leaving 10 bases between. The CDR3 nucleotides read TGTGCCAGCAGTCAGGGAGGAGGCTACACCTTC. Its protein is CASSQGGGYTF.

The V and J genes are TRBV3-1 (or the pseudogene TRBV3-2) and TRBJ2-1; 11 nucleotides agree with TRBD2. Germline values: CDR1 LGHDT, CDR2 YNNKEL (reference sequence). The CDR3 extends over 15 amino acids. V trimming: 6 bases; J trimming: 4 bases; junction bases outside the gene matches: 5. The DNA of the CDR3 is TGTGCCAGCAGTACCGGGACTAGCGGTTACAATGAGCAGTTCTTC. As protein: CASSTGTSGYNEQFF.

The chain uses TRBV3-1 (or the pseudogene TRBV3-2) and TRBJ2-5; a possible D gene is TRBD1 (5 bases). In germline, CDR1 is LGHDT, CDR2 YNNKEL (reference sequence). The CDR3 spans 16 residues. The V gene lost 1 base and the J gene lost 5 bases, with 17 bases spanning the gap. CDR3 sequence: CASSQAPAGQGETQYF. The CDR3 nucleotides read TGTGCCAGCAGCCAAGCCCCCGCAGGGCAAGGGGAGACCCAGTACTTC.

The V call is TRBV5-6, the J call TRBJ1-3; D perhaps matches TRBD1 (5 bases). CDR1 is SGHDT and CDR2 is YYEEEE in the germline V gene. Trimming removed 0 bases at V and 3 bases at J, with 7 bases between. The CDR3 extends over 14 amino acids. CDR3 region: CASSLDRSGNTIYF. The CDR3 bases are TGTGCCAGCAGCTTGGACAGGAGTGGAAACACCATATATTTT.

The sample holds one count of this clone. The V call is TRBV11-2, the J call TRBJ2-7, with D possibly TRBD2 on 6 matching bases. Trimming left V 0 bases short and J 2 bases short, with 11 bases between. Germline V gene sequence: CDR1 SGHAT, CDR2 FQNNGV. The CDR3 totals 15 residues. CDR3 protein: CASSLDGRGAYEQYF. Written as DNA, the CDR3 is TGTGCCAGCAGCTTAGACGGGCGGGGTGCCTACGAGCAGTACTTC.

The chain is built from TRBV18 and TRBJ2-2, with a weak D call TRBD2 (5 bases). This CDR3 is built from 17 residues. The V gene lost 0 bases and the J gene lost 1 base, with 12 bases spanning the gap. Germline V CDR1 and CDR2: KGHSH, LQKENI. The CDR3 here is CASSPPGRGENTGELFF. CDR3 DNA sequence: TGTGCCAGCTCACCACCTGGACGGGGAGAGAACACCGGGGAGCTGTTTTTT.

The chain has TRBV20-1 and TRBJ2-5; D is undetermined. CDR3 length equals 13 residues. The V end lost 3 bases, the J end lost 5 bases, and 13 bases lay between the germline ends. Germline CDR1 and CDR2: DFQATT and SNEGSKA (reference sequence). The CDR3 sequence is CSASRSPGETQYF. In nucleotides, the CDR3 is TGCAGTGCTAGTCGGAGCCCCGGGGAGACCCAGTACTTC.

This clone has a single count. This chain uses TRBV6-5 with TRBJ2-7; TRBD1 agrees at 8 bases. J lost 3 bases, V lost 4 bases, and 11 bases had no gene match. The CDR3 has 16 amino acids. CDR1 and CDR2 (germline): MNHEY, SVGAGI. CDR3 protein: CASSSPRTGHRYEQYF. CDR3 in DNA: TGTGCCAGCAGTTCACCCAGGACAGGGCATCGCTACGAGCAGTACTTC.

The V call is TRBV5-1, the J call TRBJ1-3; TRBD1 might be the D (6 bases). From germline, CDR1 is SGHRS and CDR2 YFSETQ. The CDR3 consists of 15 residues. Trimming stripped 4 bases from V and 0 bases from J, with 11 bases between. The CDR3 here is CASSPGHLSGNTIYF. CDR3 nucleotide sequence: TGCGCCAGCAGCCCGGGACACCTCTCTGGAAACACCATATATTTT.

V usage is TRBV30 and J usage is TRBJ1-1; possibly TRBD1 for D (6 bases). The V end lost 0 bases, the J end lost 1 base, and 12 bases lay between the germline ends. Germline CDR1 reads GTSNPN; CDR2 reads SVGIG (reference sequence). The CDR3 is made up of 15 amino acids. DNA for the CDR3: TGTGCCTGGAGTGTACTAGGGGGAACGAACACTGAAGCTTTCTTT. It encodes CAWSVLGGTNTEAFF.

V and J are TRBV5-1 and TRBJ1-2; no clear D. The CDR3 covers 16 residues. Germline CDR1 SGHRS, CDR2 YFSETQ. Trimming cost V 0 bases and J 1 base, with 13 bases left between them. This chain's CDR3 is CASSLGTGDYNYGYTF. DNA of the CDR3: TGCGCCAGCAGCTTGGGAACGGGAGACTATAACTATGGCTACACCTTC.

The chain joins TRBV27 to TRBJ2-1; tentatively, D is TRBD1 (6 bases). This CDR3 has 17 residues. Germline V gene lookup returns CDR1 MNHEY and CDR2 SMNVEV (reference sequence). V gave up 6 bases and J gave up 8 bases, with 26 bases separating them. The CDR3 protein is CASSRLGTTRLIDEQFF. The CDR3 coding sequence is TGTGCCAGCAGCCGGCTCGGGACAACACGACTGATTGATGAGCAGTTCTTC.

The rearrangement uses TRBV18 and TRBJ2-2, with 7 nucleotides matching TRBD1. The CDR3 has 17 amino acids. The junction had 9 bases not matched to a gene; V was cut back by 1 base and J by 4 bases. CDR1 is KGHSH and CDR2 is LQKENI in the germline V gene. CDR3 in amino acids: CASSPRTGPSSTGELFF. In nucleotides, the CDR3 is TGTGCCAGCTCACCACGGACAGGACCCTCGAGCACCGGGGAGCTGTTTTTT.

This chain links TRBV6-6 with TRBJ1-2; D is uncertain. The V end was cut by 6 bases, the J end by 4 bases, with 12 bases between. Germline V gene sequence: CDR1 MNHNY, CDR2 SVGAGI (reference sequence). The CDR3 sequence is 13 residues long. CDR3 DNA sequence: TGTGCCAGCAGGGTACAGCTTAGCTATGGCTACACCTTC. This encodes CASRVQLSYGYTF.

This sequence joins TRBV25-1 and TRBJ2-3; possible D gene TRBD2, 7 bases. The CDR3 sequence is 16 residues long. Trimming pared 2 bases from V and 2 bases from J, leaving 14 bases between. Per germline, CDR1 MGHDK and CDR2 SYGVNS. CDR3 region: CASSEGRRGLTDTQYF. In DNA, the CDR3 is TGTGCCAGCAGTGAAGGCCGGCGGGGGCTCACAGATACGCAGTATTTT.

This chain joins TRBV11-2 and TRBJ1-1; 8 positions agree with TRBD1. This CDR3 contains 14 residues. CDR1 is SGHAT and CDR2 is FQNNGV in the germline V gene. V lost 4 bases to trimming and J lost 1 base; unmatched junction nucleotides: 2. The CDR3, as DNA: TGTGCCAGCAGCTCGGGACAGGCGAACACTGAAGCTTTCTTT. This sequence encodes CASSSGQANTEAFF. Combining the CDR3 with reference TRBV11-2 and TRBJ1-1 gives the whole variable domain EAGVAQSPRYKIIEKRQSVAFWCNPISGHATLYWYQQILGQGPKLLIQFQNNGVVDDSQLPKDRFSAERLKGVDSTLKIQPAKLEDSAVYLCASSSGQANTEAFFGQGTRLTVV.